This T cell receptor beta chain was profiled in a study of radiotherapy plus CTLA-4 blockade in lung cancer. General study findings and limits: Clones of tumor-derived TCRs expanded in blood after radiotherapy plus ipilimumab.

The repertoire was sequenced with immunoSEQ multiplex PCR; TCRdb's copy has only in-frame clones and lacks some. The table includes tens of thousands of clones, 80% to 90% detected once. The V end was cut by 0 bases, the J end by 3 bases, with 10 bases between. Germline V lookup: CDR1 SGDLS, CDR2 YYNGEE. The CDR3 length is 14 residues. About this clone: Its antigen is currently unknown.

The chain joins TRBV9 to TRBJ2-7; D unresolved. The clonotype originates from a human donor with non-small cell lung cancer who had stable disease on radiotherapy plus ipilimumab. Specimen: peripheral blood, collected from a patient treated with radiotherapy plus ipilimumab. CDR3 nucleotides: TGTGCCAGCAGCGTAGACGTGGGCGACTACGAGCAGTACTTC. Protein product: CASSVDVGDYEQYF.